The sequence of this T cell receptor (beta chain) was determined in a study of T-cell memory formation after mild COVID-19. TCRdb called the 5' RACE reads again in MiXCR, with one record for every CDR3 protein. Of under 400,000 distinct CDR3 sequences in the sample, more than 20% are singletons; the top ten hold approximately 13%. In germline, CDR1 is MNHEY, CDR2 SVGAGI. V was clipped by 10 bases and J by 3 bases; unmatched bases: 7. The CDR3 has 14 amino acids. This clonotype was picked up one time. The V call is TRBV6-5, the J call TRBJ2-1; TRBD1 matches at 9 bases. The sequence derives from an adult woman who had mild COVID-19 (a few samples of this study predate the infection). Cell type and time point are not known. Sequencing was done on a sample of PBMCs or a T cell subset sorted from them (not recorded which). The CDR3 here is CATADRGDYNEQFF. For the CDR3, the DNA is TGTGCCACTGCGGACAGGGGCGACTACAATGAGCAGTTCTTC.